This TCR beta chain was found in a study of T cell responses to AZD1222 COVID-19 vaccine. The V end was cut by 3 bases, the J end by 5 bases, with 8 bases between. The CDR3 runs to 12 residues. Germline V lookup: CDR1 MNHNS, CDR2 SASEGT. Profiled with immunoSEQ multiplex PCR; TCRdb holds only in-frame clones, not every one. The sample shows around 70,000 clones, approximately 90% of them seen only once. Of note for this clone: What it binds is not known.

Overall study results and limits: Unmutated regions of variants are reportedly targeted by nearly half of spike-specific TCRs.

The receptor was isolated from an adult who received the MenACWY meningococcal vaccine as a control. This material consisted of peripheral blood, taken 28 days after the second dose of the MenACWY control vaccine. The chain links TRBV6-1 to TRBJ2-7; D not certain. DNA of the CDR3: TGTGCCAGCAGTGACCGCGTGGACGAGCAGTACTTC. This gives the protein CASSDRVDEQYF.